Shown below are 9 T cell receptor beta chains from a single sample sequenced in a study of cytomegalovirus exposure and HLA in healthy donors. The primer mix had 60 Vbeta and 13 Jbeta primers. The data were produced by immunoSEQ multiplex PCR, yet TCRdb's version contains in-frame clones alone and is incomplete. The data show 130,000 to 150,000 clones, 60% to 80% seen once. The source material was PBMCs. Receptor source: a male donor in good health and CMV-seronegative.

The chain has TRBV7-9 and TRBJ1-3, with 12 bases fitting TRBD1. This CDR3 spans 14 amino acids. J gave up 12 bases and V 4 bases, and 7 bases lay outside the gene matches. Germline CDR1 and CDR2: SEHNR and FQNEAQ (reference sequence). CDR3 DNA: TGTGCCAGCAGCTACCTGGGACAGGGGGCGGACATATATTTT. Translation gives CASSYLGQGADIYF.

This chain uses TRBV7-2 with TRBJ2-3; weak D call: TRBD2 (7 bases). The ends were cut back, 5 bases at V and 3 bases at J, with 15 bases in the middle. Germline lookup yields CDR1 SGHTA and CDR2 FQGNSA. The CDR3 covers 15 residues. CDR3 loop: CASSRGGGATDTQYF. In nucleotides, the CDR3 is TGTGCCAGCAGCCGAGGAGGGGGGGCTACAGATACGCAGTATTTT.

The rearrangement links TRBV29-1 to TRBJ1-1, with D unclear. Germline CDR1 SQVTM, CDR2 ANQGSEA. The V end lost 1 base, the J end lost 4 bases, and 10 bases lay between the germline ends. This CDR3 has 13 residues. The CDR3 bases are TGCAGCGTTGAAGGACGGGTAGGCACTGAAGCTTTCTTT. It specifies CSVEGRVGTEAFF.

The chain recombines TRBV29-1 with TRBJ2-3, with D possibly matching TRBD2 (5 bases). V lost 4 bases and J 0 bases, leaving 11 bases between the germline ends. The CDR3 consists of 14 residues. Germline CDR1 reads SQVTM; CDR2 reads ANQGSEA. This CDR3 is CSVVRGQSTDTQYF. In nucleotides, the CDR3 is TGCAGCGTTGTGAGAGGGCAGAGCACAGATACGCAGTATTTT.

This chain joins TRBV30 and TRBJ2-1; no reliable D call. From germline, CDR1 is GTSNPN and CDR2 SVGIG (reference sequence). V gave up 5 bases and J gave up 3 bases, with 5 bases separating them. The CDR3 extends over 11 amino acids. The CDR3 DNA reads TGTGCCTGGGGCCACTACAATGAGCAGTTCTTC. It yields the protein CAWGHYNEQFF.

V usage is TRBV15 and J usage is TRBJ1-5, with 9 bases aligning to TRBD1. Trimming took 2 bases from V and 2 from J; bases not matched to a gene: 4. The CDR3 is made up of 16 amino acids. From germline, CDR1 is LNHNV and CDR2 YYDKDF (reference sequence). The CDR3 coding sequence is TGTGCCACCAGCAGACCCCGACAGGGGGGCAATCAGCCCCAGCATTTT. As protein: CATSRPRQGGNQPQHF.

The gene calls are TRBV20-1 and TRBJ2-3; D may be TRBD2 (6 bases). Germline CDR1 reads DFQATT; CDR2 reads SNEGSKA (reference sequence). CDR3 size: 11 residues. The CDR3 sequence is CSGTDTDTQYF. In DNA, the CDR3 is TGCAGCGGGACTGACACAGATACGCAGTATTTT.

This sequence joins TRBV7-2 and TRBJ1-2; D is undetermined. This CDR3 has 14 amino acids. Germline values: CDR1 SGHTA, CDR2 FQGNSA. The V gene lost 6 bases and the J gene lost 0 bases, with 11 bases spanning the gap. This chain's CDR3 is CASRSDSANYGYTF. CDR3 nucleotide sequence: TGTGCCAGCAGATCCGACTCCGCTAACTATGGCTACACCTTC.

The V and J genes are TRBV14 and TRBJ2-5; no clear D gene. The CDR3 runs 14 residues. CDR1 is SGHDN and CDR2 is FVKESK in the germline V gene. V gave up 0 bases and J gave up 0 bases, with 5 bases separating them. The CDR3 DNA reads TGTGCCAGCAGCCAAGACGCGAACCAAGAGACCCAGTACTTC. Translated, it gives CASSQDANQETQYF.